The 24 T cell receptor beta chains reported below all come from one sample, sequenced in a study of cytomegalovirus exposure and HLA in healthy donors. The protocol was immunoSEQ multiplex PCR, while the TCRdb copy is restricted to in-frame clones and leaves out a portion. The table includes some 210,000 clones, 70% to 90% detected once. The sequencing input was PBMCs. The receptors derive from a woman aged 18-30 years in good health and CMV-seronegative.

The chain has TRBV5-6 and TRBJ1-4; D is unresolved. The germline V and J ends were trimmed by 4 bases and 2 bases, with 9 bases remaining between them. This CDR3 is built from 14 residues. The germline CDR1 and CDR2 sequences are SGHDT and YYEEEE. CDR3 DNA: TGTGCCAGCAGCACGATAGGTACTAATGAAAAACTGTTTTTT. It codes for CASSTIGTNEKLFF. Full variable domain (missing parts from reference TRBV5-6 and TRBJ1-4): DAGVTQSPTHLIKTRGQQVTLRCSPKSGHDTVSWYQQALGQGPQFIFQYYEEEERQRGNFPDRFSGHQFPNYSSELNVNALLLGDSALYLCASSTIGTNEKLFFGSGTQLSVL.

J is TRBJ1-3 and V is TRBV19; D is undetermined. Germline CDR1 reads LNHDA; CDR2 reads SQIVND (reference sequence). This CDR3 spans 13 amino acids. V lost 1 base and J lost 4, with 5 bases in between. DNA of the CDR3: TGTGCCAGTAGTATAGGGCGAGGAAACACCATATATTTT. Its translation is CASSIGRGNTIYF.

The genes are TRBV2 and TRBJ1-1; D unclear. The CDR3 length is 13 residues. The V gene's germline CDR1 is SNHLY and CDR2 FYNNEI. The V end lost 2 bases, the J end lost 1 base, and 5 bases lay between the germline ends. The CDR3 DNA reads TGTGCCAGCAGTGAAAGGACGAACACTGAAGCTTTCTTT. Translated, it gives CASSERTNTEAFF.

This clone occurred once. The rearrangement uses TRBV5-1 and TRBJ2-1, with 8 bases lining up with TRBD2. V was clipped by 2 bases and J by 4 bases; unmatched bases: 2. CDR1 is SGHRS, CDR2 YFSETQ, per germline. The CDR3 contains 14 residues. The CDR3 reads CASSLAGDYNEQFF. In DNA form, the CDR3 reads TGCGCCAGCAGCTTAGCGGGAGATTACAATGAGCAGTTCTTC.

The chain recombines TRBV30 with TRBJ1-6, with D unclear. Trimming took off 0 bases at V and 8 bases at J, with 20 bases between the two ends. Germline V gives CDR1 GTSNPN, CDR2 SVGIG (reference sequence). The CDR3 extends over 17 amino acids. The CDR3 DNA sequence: TGTGCCTGGAGTGTCCCCAACGCCCCCAAGAGGGATTCACCCCTCCACTTT. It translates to CAWSVPNAPKRDSPLHF.

The CDR3 DNA reads as TGTGCCAGCAGCTCAGGGACAGGCTACAATGAGCAGTTCTTC. Encoded protein: CASSSGTGYNEQFF. The chain uses TRBV5-4 and TRBJ2-1; 8 bases match TRBD1. The CDR3 consists of 14 residues. V trimming: 3 bases; J trimming: 3 bases; junction bases outside the gene matches: 2. In germline, CDR1 is SGHNT, CDR2 YYREEE (reference sequence).

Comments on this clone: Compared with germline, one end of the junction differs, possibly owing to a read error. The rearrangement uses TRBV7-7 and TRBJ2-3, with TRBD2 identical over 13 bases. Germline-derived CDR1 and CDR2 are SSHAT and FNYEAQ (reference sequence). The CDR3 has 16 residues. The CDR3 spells CASSSGTSGASDTQYF. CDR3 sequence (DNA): TGTGCTAGCAGCTCCGGGACTAGCGGGGCCTCAGATACGCAGTATTTT.

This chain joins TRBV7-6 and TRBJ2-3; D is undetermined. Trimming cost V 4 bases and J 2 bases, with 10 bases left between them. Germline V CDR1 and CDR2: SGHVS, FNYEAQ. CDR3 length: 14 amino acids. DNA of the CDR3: TGTGCCAGCAGCTCCCCGGCCGACACAGATACGCAGTATTTT. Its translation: CASSSPADTDTQYF.

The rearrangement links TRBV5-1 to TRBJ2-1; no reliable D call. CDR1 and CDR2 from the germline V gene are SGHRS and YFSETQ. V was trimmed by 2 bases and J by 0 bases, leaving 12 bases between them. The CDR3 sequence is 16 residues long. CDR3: CASSFGPENSYNEQFF. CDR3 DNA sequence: TGCGCCAGCAGCTTTGGCCCGGAAAACTCCTACAATGAGCAGTTCTTC.

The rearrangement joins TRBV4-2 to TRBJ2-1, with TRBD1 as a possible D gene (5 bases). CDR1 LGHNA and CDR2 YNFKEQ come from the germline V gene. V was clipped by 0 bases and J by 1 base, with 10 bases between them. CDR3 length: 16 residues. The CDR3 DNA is TGTGCCAGCAGCCAAGATGGGCCAGGGTCCTACAATGAGCAGTTCTTC. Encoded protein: CASSQDGPGSYNEQFF.

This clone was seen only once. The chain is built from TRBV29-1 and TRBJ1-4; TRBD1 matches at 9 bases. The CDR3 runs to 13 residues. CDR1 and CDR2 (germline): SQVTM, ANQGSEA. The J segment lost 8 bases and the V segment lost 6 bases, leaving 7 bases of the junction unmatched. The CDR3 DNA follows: TGCAGCGTACCGGGACAGGGCGGCGAAAAACTGTTTTTT. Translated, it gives CSVPGQGGEKLFF.

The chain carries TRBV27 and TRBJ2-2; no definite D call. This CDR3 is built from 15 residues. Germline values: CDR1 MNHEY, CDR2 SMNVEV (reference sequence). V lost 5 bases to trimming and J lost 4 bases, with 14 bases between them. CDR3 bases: TGTGCCAGCAGTCGCCGGTGGCAGTTCACCGGGGAGCTGTTTTTT. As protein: CASSRRWQFTGELFF.

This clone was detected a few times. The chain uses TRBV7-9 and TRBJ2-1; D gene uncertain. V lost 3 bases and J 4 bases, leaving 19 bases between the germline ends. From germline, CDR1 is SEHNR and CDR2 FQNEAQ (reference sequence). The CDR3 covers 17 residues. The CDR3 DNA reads TGTGCCAGCAGCTTTTACCCCCAGGTCACGGCATACAATGAGCAGTTCTTC. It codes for CASSFYPQVTAYNEQFF.

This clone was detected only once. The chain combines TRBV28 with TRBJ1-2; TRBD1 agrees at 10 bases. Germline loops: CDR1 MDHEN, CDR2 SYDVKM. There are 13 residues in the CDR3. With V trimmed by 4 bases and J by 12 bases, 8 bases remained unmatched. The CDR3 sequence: CASSSWDRGGDTF. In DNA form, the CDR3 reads TGTGCCAGCAGTTCTTGGGACAGGGGAGGTGACACCTTC.

As DNA, the CDR3 is TGTGCCAGCAGTGTGGGGGTTAATCAGCCCCAGCATTTT. Translated, it gives CASSVGVNQPQHF. J is TRBJ1-5 and V is TRBV6-1, with D tentatively TRBD1 (5 bases). Trimming pared 4 bases from V and 4 bases from J, leaving 8 bases between. CDR3 size: 13 residues. Germline V gives CDR1 MNHNS, CDR2 SASEGT.

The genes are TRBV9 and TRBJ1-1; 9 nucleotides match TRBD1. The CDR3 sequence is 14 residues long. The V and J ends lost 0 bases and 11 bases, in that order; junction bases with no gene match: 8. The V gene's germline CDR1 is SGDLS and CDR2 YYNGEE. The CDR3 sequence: CASSVGTGATQAFF. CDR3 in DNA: TGTGCCAGCAGCGTAGGGACAGGGGCAACTCAGGCTTTCTTT. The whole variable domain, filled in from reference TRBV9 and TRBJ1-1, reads DSGVTQTPKHLITATGQRVTLRCSPRSGDLSVYWYQQSLDQGLQFLIQYYNGEERAKGNILERFSAQQFPDLHSELNLSSLELGDSALYFCASSVGTGATQAFFGQGTRLTVV.

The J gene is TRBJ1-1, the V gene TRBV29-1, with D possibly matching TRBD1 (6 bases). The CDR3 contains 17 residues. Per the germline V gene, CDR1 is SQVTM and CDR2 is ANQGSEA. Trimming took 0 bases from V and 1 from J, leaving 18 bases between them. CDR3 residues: CSVEDSGAPSRNTEAFF. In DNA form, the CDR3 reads TGCAGCGTTGAAGATTCGGGGGCACCTTCGCGGAACACTGAAGCTTTCTTT.

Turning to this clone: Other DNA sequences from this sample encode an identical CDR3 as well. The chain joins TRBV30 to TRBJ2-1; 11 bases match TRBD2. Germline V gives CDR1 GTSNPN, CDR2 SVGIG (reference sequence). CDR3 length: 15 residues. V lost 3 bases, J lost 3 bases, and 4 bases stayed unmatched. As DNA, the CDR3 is TGTGCCTGGAGCTTGGGACTAGCGGACTACAATGAGCAGTTCTTC. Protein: CAWSLGLADYNEQFF.

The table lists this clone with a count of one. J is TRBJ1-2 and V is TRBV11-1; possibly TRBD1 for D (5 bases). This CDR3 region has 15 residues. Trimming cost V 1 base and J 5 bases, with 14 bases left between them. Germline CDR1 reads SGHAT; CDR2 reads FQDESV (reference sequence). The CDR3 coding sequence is TGTGCCAGCAGCTTAGATCGGGACCTAGTTTATGGCTACACCTTC. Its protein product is CASSLDRDLVYGYTF.

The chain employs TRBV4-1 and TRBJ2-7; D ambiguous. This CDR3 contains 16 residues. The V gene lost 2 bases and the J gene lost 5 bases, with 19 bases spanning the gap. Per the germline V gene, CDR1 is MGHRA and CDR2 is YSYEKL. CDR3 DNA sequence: TGCGCCAGCAGCCAACTATGGGCGGTGAGTAGAGACGAGCAGTACTTC. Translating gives CASSQLWAVSRDEQYF.

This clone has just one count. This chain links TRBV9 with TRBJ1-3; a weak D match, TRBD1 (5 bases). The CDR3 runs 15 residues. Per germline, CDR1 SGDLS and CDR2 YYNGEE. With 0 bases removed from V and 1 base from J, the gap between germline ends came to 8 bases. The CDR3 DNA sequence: TGTGCCAGCAGCGTAGTGGGGGGATCTGGAAACACCATATATTTT. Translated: CASSVVGGSGNTIYF. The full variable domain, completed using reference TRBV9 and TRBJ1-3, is DSGVTQTPKHLITATGQRVTLRCSPRSGDLSVYWYQQSLDQGLQFLIQYYNGEERAKGNILERFSAQQFPDLHSELNLSSLELGDSALYFCASSVVGGSGNTIYFGEGSWLTVV.

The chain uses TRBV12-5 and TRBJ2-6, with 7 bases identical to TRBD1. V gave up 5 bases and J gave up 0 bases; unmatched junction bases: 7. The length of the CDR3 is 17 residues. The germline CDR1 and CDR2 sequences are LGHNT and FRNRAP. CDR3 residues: CASGRGQTFSGANVLTF. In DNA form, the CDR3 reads TGTGCTAGTGGTAGGGGACAGACTTTCTCTGGGGCCAACGTCCTGACTTTC.

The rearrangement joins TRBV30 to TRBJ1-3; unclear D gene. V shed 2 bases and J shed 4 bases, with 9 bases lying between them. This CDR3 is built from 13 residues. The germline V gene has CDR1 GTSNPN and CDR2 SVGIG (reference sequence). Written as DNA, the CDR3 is TGTGCCTGGAGTTTAGGATCGGGAAACACCATATATTTT. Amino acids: CAWSLGSGNTIYF. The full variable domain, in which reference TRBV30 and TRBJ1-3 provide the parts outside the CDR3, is SQTIHQWPATLVQPVGSPLSLECTVEGTSNPNLYWYRQAAGRGLQLLFYSVGIGQISSEVPQNLSASRPQDRQFILSSKKLLLSDSGFYLCAWSLGSGNTIYFGEGSWLTVV.

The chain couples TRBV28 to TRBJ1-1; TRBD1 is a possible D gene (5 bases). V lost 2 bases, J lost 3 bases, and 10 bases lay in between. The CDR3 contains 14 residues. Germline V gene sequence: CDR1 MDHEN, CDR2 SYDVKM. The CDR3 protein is CASSLRGAYTEAFF. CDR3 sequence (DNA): TGTGCCAGCAGTTTAAGGGGAGCTTACACTGAAGCTTTCTTT.